This TCR beta chain was obtained from a study of technical replicates of blood from a handful of donors. Libraries were prepared by immunoSEQ multiplex PCR; TCRdb keeps only in-frame clonotypes and omits some of them. The sample holds roughly 85,000 clones; 85% to 95% are singletons and the top ten take over 0.25%. CDR1 and CDR2 from the germline V gene are SGHTA and FQGNSA. This CDR3 region has 14 residues. Between the trimmed V and J ends, which lost 2 bases and 5 bases, there was a span of 12 bases. The clonotype originates from a human donor in good health. The chain uses TRBV7-2 and TRBJ2-5; tentatively, D is TRBD1 (6 bases). The sequenced sample was T cells isolated from PBMCs. CDR3 loop: CASSLPGAGETQYF. CDR3 DNA sequence: TGTGCCAGCAGCTTACCAGGGGCAGGGGAGACCCAGTACTTC.